These 15 T cell receptor beta chains came from one sample sequenced in a study of shared clonotypes between healthy human individuals. Generated by immunoSEQ multiplex PCR, the TCRdb table keeps only in-frame clones and is missing some. Here the sample spans 2,500,000 or so clones, roughly 92% being singletons. Material for sequencing was naive CD4+ T cells from PBMCs. Noted subset: CD45RA+ positively selected. The receptor set was obtained from a man younger than 30 in good health. Some clones in this sample may be carry-over from other donors' samples.

CDR3 in DNA: TGCGCCAGCAGCTTCGAGGGAAGTTGGTACAATGAGCAGTTCTTC. Residues: CASSFEGSWYNEQFF. The genes are TRBV5-1 and TRBJ2-1; TRBD2 is a possible D gene (5 bases). The V gene lost 2 bases and the J gene lost 4 bases, with 13 bases spanning the gap. The CDR3 spans 15 residues. CDR1 is SGHRS, CDR2 YFSETQ, per germline. The full variable domain, completed using reference TRBV5-1 and TRBJ2-1, is KAGVTQTPRYLIKTRGQQVTLSCSPISGHRSVSWYQQTPGQGLQFLFEYFSETQRNKGNFPGRFSGRQFSNSRSEMNVSTLELGDSALYLCASSFEGSWYNEQFFGPGTRLTVL.

The CDR3 DNA follows: TGTGCCAGCAGTTACGGGGGACAGGGGAGGGAGACCCAGTACTTC. This sequence encodes CASSYGGQGRETQYF. This sequence joins TRBV6-6 and TRBJ2-5, with 10 bases fitting TRBD1. The ends lost 2 bases at V and 5 bases at J; junction bases unmatched: 5. The CDR3 sequence is 15 residues long. Germline V gene sequence: CDR1 MNHNY, CDR2 SVGAGI (reference sequence).

This chain connects TRBV6-1 to TRBJ1-2; D is unresolved. The length of the CDR3 is 13 residues. Germline loops: CDR1 MNHNS, CDR2 SASEGT. Trimming pared 6 bases from V and 8 bases from J, leaving 16 bases between. CDR3 protein: CASSRVGILGYTF. DNA of the CDR3: TGTGCCAGCAGCCGAGTGGGGATATTAGGCTACACCTTC.

The rearrangement links TRBV7-8 to TRBJ2-2; D is ambiguous. Germline CDR1 and CDR2: SGHVS and FQNEAQ. The CDR3 contains 13 residues. Trimming cost V 2 bases and J 6 bases, with 7 bases left between them. CDR3 region: CASSLRFAGELFF. CDR3 sequence (DNA): TGTGCCAGCAGCTTACGATTCGCCGGGGAGCTGTTTTTT. The full variable domain, in which reference TRBV7-8 and TRBJ2-2 provide the parts outside the CDR3, is GAGVSQSPRYKVAKRGQDVALRCDPISGHVSLFWYQQALGQGPEFLTYFQNEAQLDKSGLPSDRFFAERPEGSVSTLKIQRTQQEDSAVYLCASSLRFAGELFFGEGSRLTVL.

The chain carries TRBV28 and TRBJ2-7; 7 bases map to TRBD1. The germline CDR1 and CDR2 sequences are MDHEN and SYDVKM. The CDR3 sequence is 15 residues long. Losses at the gene ends were 8 bases for V and 0 bases for J; bases not matched to a gene: 10. The chain's CDR3 is CASAPTGTASYEQYF. The DNA of the CDR3 is TGTGCCAGCGCTCCTACCGGGACAGCCTCCTACGAGCAGTACTTC.

This clone was detected once. The chain has TRBV27 and TRBJ2-7; 7 bases agree with TRBD1. V shed 6 bases and J 3 bases; nucleotides not matched to a gene: 8. The CDR3 consists of 14 residues. CDR1 MNHEY and CDR2 SMNVEV come from the germline V gene (reference sequence). The chain's CDR3 is CASRTRTGNYEQYF. DNA of the CDR3: TGTGCCAGCAGAACAAGGACAGGAAACTACGAGCAGTACTTC.

The count of this clone is one. The V and J genes are TRBV5-4 and TRBJ1-1, with a possible D match to TRBD1 (5 bases). With 4 bases removed from V and 9 bases from J, the gap between germline ends came to 25 bases. There are 16 residues in the CDR3. The germline V gene encodes CDR1 SGHNT and CDR2 YYREEE (reference sequence). CDR3 nucleotides: TGTGCCAGCAGCCCGGTTGAAGGGGCGTCTATACCCAAAGCTTTCTTT. This gives the protein CASSPVEGASIPKAFF.

The rearrangement joins TRBV5-4 to TRBJ2-5; D might be TRBD1 or TRBD2, each matching 5 bases. Trimming stripped 0 bases from V and 1 base from J, with 7 bases between. This CDR3 is 14 amino acids long. Germline lookup yields CDR1 SGHNT and CDR2 YYREEE (reference sequence). The CDR3 loop reads CASSLAGTQETQYF. CDR3 in DNA: TGTGCCAGCAGCTTGGCAGGGACCCAAGAGACCCAGTACTTC.

The chain is built from TRBV6-6 and TRBJ2-7; 8 bases map to TRBD1. The CDR3 extends over 14 amino acids. V shed 6 bases and J 0 bases; nucleotides not matched to a gene: 4. The germline V gene encodes CDR1 MNHNY and CDR2 SVGAGI (reference sequence). Written as DNA, the CDR3 is TGTGCCAGCAGAGGGACAGGTGACTCCTACGAGCAGTACTTC. Amino acid sequence: CASRGTGDSYEQYF.

On this clone itself: Other DNA sequences within the sample encode an identical CDR3. J is TRBJ2-7 and V is TRBV18; the D is unclear. The germline V gene has CDR1 KGHSH and CDR2 LQKENI. Trimming took off 3 bases at V and 5 bases at J, with 8 bases between the two ends. This CDR3 has 12 residues. The CDR3 spells CASSPGVHEQYF. The CDR3 region has the DNA TGTGCCAGCTCACCTGGGGTCCACGAGCAGTACTTC.

The rearrangement links TRBV11-2 to TRBJ2-1; 7 nucleotides agree with TRBD2. This CDR3 spans 16 amino acids. CDR1 is SGHAT and CDR2 is FQNNGV in the germline V gene. The junction had 9 bases not matched to a gene; V was cut back by 3 bases and J by 4 bases. The CDR3, as DNA: TGTGCCAGCAGCTTCGGGCTAGCGGAAATATACAATGAGCAGTTCTTC. The encoded protein is CASSFGLAEIYNEQFF. Variable domain in full (rest from reference TRBV11-2 and TRBJ2-1): EAGVAQSPRYKIIEKRQSVAFWCNPISGHATLYWYQQILGQGPKLLIQFQNNGVVDDSQLPKDRFSAERLKGVDSTLKIQPAKLEDSAVYLCASSFGLAEIYNEQFFGPGTRLTVL.

V is TRBV11-2 and J is TRBJ1-5, with D unclear. The CDR3 has 13 amino acids. Trimming shortened V by 5 bases and J by 2 bases, and 7 bases separated the two germline ends. Germline V CDR1 and CDR2: SGHAT, FQNNGV. The CDR3 bases are TGTGCCAGCAGCCCCGACGGCAATCAGCCCCAGCATTTT. Encoded protein: CASSPDGNQPQHF.

This chain uses TRBV19 with TRBJ1-1, with D perhaps matching TRBD1 (5 bases). V was shortened by 6 bases and J by 5 bases, with 22 bases between the two germline ends. The CDR3 has 16 residues. From germline, CDR1 is LNHDA and CDR2 SQIVND (reference sequence). The CDR3 spells CASRSGRAVVETEAFF. The CDR3, as DNA: TGTGCCAGTAGAAGCGGCAGGGCGGTGGTAGAAACTGAAGCTTTCTTT.

The V call is TRBV7-2, the J call TRBJ2-6; no firm D call. V was cut by 6 bases and J by 2 bases, with 11 bases left in between. The length of the CDR3 is 15 residues. Germline V gives CDR1 SGHTA, CDR2 FQGNSA. The CDR3 nucleotides read TGTGCCAGCAGTTTACAATCTCCTGGGGCCAACGTCCTGACTTTC. Translating it yields CASSLQSPGANVLTF.

This clone has only one observation. This chain uses TRBV27 with TRBJ2-7; TRBD1 matches at 12 bases. Germline V gene sequence: CDR1 MNHEY, CDR2 SMNVEV (reference sequence). V dropped 5 bases and J dropped 9; count of bases not matched to a gene: 14. The CDR3 is 16 residues long. CDR3 sequence: CASSKGTGTGGSGQYF. Written as DNA, the CDR3 is TGTGCCAGCAGTAAGGGAACCGGGACAGGGGGCTCCGGGCAGTACTTC.